This entry lists 7 T cell receptor beta chains sequenced from one sample in a study of T cells in Graves' hyperthyroidism and ophthalmopathy. Amplification of TCR beta CDR3 regions used RNA as the template. When the TCR CDR3 underwent first-round RT-PCR, the HTBI primer set was used. Using its own MiXCR run on the multiplex PCR reads, TCRdb lists one record per CDR3 protein. The repertoire includes 600,000 to 650,000 distinct CDR3 sequences, around 15% of them detected once, and less than 4.5% sits in the top ten. Sequencing was done on a sample of blood. The receptor source for this set is a woman aged 30 to 39 with Graves' hyperthyroidism.

This clonotype was picked up one time. This rearrangement joins TRBV13 to TRBJ2-7, with D tentatively TRBD1 (5 bases). The CDR3 loop spans 14 amino acids. Trimming stripped 5 bases from V and 2 bases from J, with 13 bases between. Per germline, CDR1 PRHDT and CDR2 FYEKMQ (reference sequence). The CDR3 DNA sequence: TGTGCCAGCAGCCTCGCCAGGGAAACCTACGAGCAGTACTTC. As protein: CASSLARETYEQYF.

This clonotype was picked up many times. The CDR3 DNA reads TGTGCCAGCAGCTTAACGCAGGGGACTAGCGACCAAGAGACCCAGTACTTC. It codes for CASSLTQGTSDQETQYF. The chain uses TRBV7-3 and TRBJ2-5, with 10 bases matching TRBD2. This CDR3 region has 17 residues. Germline V gene data show CDR1 as SGHTA and CDR2 as FQGTGA. V was clipped by 0 bases and J by 0 bases; unmatched bases: 4.

In its sample, this clonotype was seen a few times. The chain combines TRBV5-1 with TRBJ2-1, with TRBD1 matching 10 bases. V lost 2 bases and J lost 7; bases outside the gene matches: 6. Germline V lookup: CDR1 SGHRS, CDR2 YFSETQ. The CDR3 contains 15 residues. The CDR3 coding sequence is TGCGCCAGCAGCTTAACCGGGACAGGGGAAAATGAGCAGTTCTTC. This gives the protein CASSLTGTGENEQFF.

A word on this clonotype: A clone one base away is much larger, so this may be a read error. The chain recombines TRBV12-3 or TRBV12-4 with TRBJ2-3; no clear D gene. V shed 9 bases and J shed 0 bases, with 13 bases lying between them. The CDR3 extends over 14 amino acids. The CDR3 region has the DNA TGTGCCAGTATGAGGTCCGGTAGCACAGATACGCAGTATTTT. This codes for CASMRSGSTDTQYF.

Comment on this clonotype: A single base separates this from a much larger clone, so it may be a read error. The chain recombines TRBV3-1 with TRBJ1-1, with a weak D call TRBD1 (6 bases). Germline V gives CDR1 LGHDT, CDR2 YNNKEL (reference sequence). CDR3 length: 15 amino acids. In nucleotides, the CDR3 is TGTGCCAGCAGCCTGCGGGACAAAGCTAACACTGAAGCTGTCTTT. It encodes CASSLRDKANTEAVF. Complete variable domain (other parts from reference TRBV3-1 and TRBJ1-1): DTAVSQTPKYLVTQMGNDKSIKCEQNLGHDTMYWYKQDSKKFLKIMFSYNNKELIINETVPNRFSPKSPDKAHLNLHINSLELGDSAVYFCASSLRDKANTEAVFGQGTRLTVV.

This clonotype appeared a few times. The rearrangement uses TRBV15 and TRBJ2-7, with 10 positions matching TRBD1. The junction had 5 bases not matched to a gene; V was cut back by 1 base and J by 5 bases. Germline CDR1 LNHNV, CDR2 YYDKDF (reference sequence). This CDR3 has 15 amino acids. The CDR3 reads CATSRGGTGDHEQYF. The CDR3, as DNA: TGTGCCACCAGCAGAGGTGGGACAGGGGACCACGAGCAGTACTTC.

Ten or more counts support this clonotype. The CDR3 region has the DNA TGTGCCAGCAGCTTATTTCGGGATGAGCAGTTCTTC. Amino acids: CASSLFRDEQFF. The chain employs TRBV7-6 and TRBJ2-1, with no clear D. The V end was cut by 2 bases, the J end by 8 bases, with 7 bases between. CDR1 is SGHVS, CDR2 FNYEAQ, per germline. This CDR3 is 12 amino acids long.